This TCR beta chain was profiled in a study of CD8+CD57+ T cells in acquired aplastic anemia. About the study: Mean DNA quantity obtained from sorted CD4+ and CD8+ cells was about 3.2 ug.

This clonotype was observed a handful of times. J lost 6 bases, V lost 5 bases, and 4 bases had no gene match. CDR3 length: 13 amino acids. Germline loops: CDR1 SGHVS, CDR2 FNYEAQ. TCR beta VDJ combinations and CDR3 sequences were profiled from genomic DNA. TCRdb ran MiXCR on the reads and lists one entry per CDR3 protein. The table lists 400,000 to 450,000 distinct CDR3 sequences, around 72% of them singletons. This chain connects TRBV7-6 to TRBJ1-5, with 7 bases fitting TRBD1. The specimen sequenced was sorted CD4+, CD8+, or CD8+CD57+ T cells (not recorded which) from PBMCs. The receptor was isolated from a human donor in good health, serving as a control. CDR3 protein: CASSETGIQPQHF. DNA for the CDR3: TGTGCCAGCAGCGAGACAGGGATTCAGCCCCAGCATTTT.